What follows are 18 T cell receptor beta chains derived from one specimen sequenced in a study of T cells after yellow fever vaccination (dated by TCRdb to about 2019). The intended sense of this specimen's treatment or condition label: live attenuated yellow fever vaccine strain. To prepare the library, 5' RACE was applied. Sequenced using an Illumina HiSeq 2500. TCRdb cleaned the public reads at Q25 with fastp, built clones with MiXCR and kept in-frame beta chains. All rows with the same CDR3 protein become a single entry with the most common DNA and genes. Counted in this sample were under 550,000 distinct CDR3 sequences; 20% to 25% of them appeared once. The top ten constitute 16% of the sample. This material consisted of PBMCs, taken approximately 20 days after the first yellow fever vaccination. The source is a man aged 18 to 30 who received the YFV17D yellow fever vaccine.

There are a few counts of this clonotype. The gene calls are TRBV7-6 and TRBJ2-7, with no clear D. The ends were cut back, 4 bases at V and 3 bases at J, with 13 bases in the middle. The germline CDR1 and CDR2 sequences are SGHVS and FNYEAQ. This CDR3 has 14 amino acids. For the CDR3, the DNA is TGTGCCAGCAGCTCCGAGACAAGCGACTACGAGCAGTACTTC. Translating gives CASSSETSDYEQYF.

This clonotype turned up a few times. The rearrangement uses TRBV7-2 and TRBJ1-3, with a weak D call TRBD1 (5 bases). The V end lost 0 bases, the J end lost 0 bases, and 18 bases lay between the germline ends. Germline V gene data show CDR1 as SGHTA and CDR2 as FQGNSA. The CDR3 spans 19 residues. CDR3 nucleotides: TGTGCCAGCAGCTTAGCCCCCCTAGTGGGTGGGGCCTCTGGAAACACCATATATTTT. This gives the protein CASSLAPLVGGASGNTIYF.

The chain has TRBV12-3 or TRBV12-4 and TRBJ2-1, with D unresolved. V lost 5 bases and J lost 5, with 10 bases in between. The CDR3 extends over 13 amino acids. DNA for the CDR3: TGTGCCAGCAGTCCTTTGCTTGACAATGAGCAGTTCTTC. Its translation is CASSPLLDNEQFF.

The chain links TRBV6-1 to TRBJ1-1; a weak D match, TRBD1 (5 bases). The germline V gene encodes CDR1 MNHNS and CDR2 SASEGT. This CDR3 contains 13 residues. V lost 6 bases and J 7 bases, leaving 15 bases between the germline ends. The CDR3 is CASSPRGASEAFF. CDR3 sequence (DNA): TGTGCCAGCAGCCCTAGAGGGGCTAGTGAAGCTTTCTTT.

The chain joins TRBV6-2 or TRBV6-3 to TRBJ2-1, with 8 bases lining up with TRBD2. This CDR3 contains 16 residues. Unmatched junction bases numbered 13, after V lost 6 bases and J lost 6 bases. Germline CDR1 MNHEY, CDR2 SVGEGT. DNA for the CDR3: TGTGCCAGCAGCCAAAATCGGGGGGGCACTTCCAATGAGCAGTTCTTC. Its protein product is CASSQNRGGTSNEQFF.

This clonotype was picked up a small number of times. The chain combines TRBV7-2 with TRBJ2-1, with D perhaps matching TRBD2 (6 bases). V lost 0 bases to trimming and J lost 4 bases, with 10 bases between them. CDR1 is SGHTA, CDR2 FQGNSA, per germline. The CDR3 is made up of 15 amino acids. This CDR3 reads CASSLAGRGYNEQFF. The CDR3 DNA sequence: TGTGCCAGCAGCTTAGCGGGGCGGGGATACAATGAGCAGTTCTTC.

Many counts were recorded for this clonotype. The chain joins TRBV18 to TRBJ2-7; TRBD1 is a possible D gene (6 bases). This CDR3 comprises 14 residues. From germline, CDR1 is KGHSH and CDR2 LQKENI. V was shortened by 5 bases and J by 1 base, with 12 bases between the two germline ends. As DNA, the CDR3 is TGTGCCAGCTCATCGCAGGGGCAATCCTACGAGCAGTACTTC. It translates to CASSSQGQSYEQYF.

This clonotype was seen a handful of times. The V gene is TRBV19, the J gene TRBJ2-7, with TRBD1 matching over 8 bases. Per the germline V gene, CDR1 is LNHDA and CDR2 is SQIVND (reference sequence). CDR3 length: 16 amino acids. J gave up 2 bases and V 5 bases, and 11 bases lay outside the gene matches. CDR3 sequence: CASSFSTGAGAYEQYF. CDR3 coding DNA: TGTGCCAGTAGTTTCTCGACAGGGGCCGGCGCCTACGAGCAGTACTTC.

J is TRBJ1-2 and V is TRBV7-2; no clear D. Germline V gene sequence: CDR1 SGHTA, CDR2 FQGNSA. This CDR3 comprises 13 residues. V dropped 5 bases and J dropped 7 bases, with 14 bases sitting between them. For the CDR3, the DNA is TGTGCCAGCAGCCCCCCAAATGTTCGTGGCTACACCTTC. This sequence encodes CASSPPNVRGYTF.

This clonotype was recorded many times. CDR3 DNA sequence: TGCGCCAGCTCTCTTGGACACTCAGTTGATACGCAGTATTTT. Its translation is CASSLGHSVDTQYF. The chain is built from TRBV5-1 and TRBJ2-3, with a weak D call TRBD1 (5 bases). The CDR3 totals 14 residues. CDR1 and CDR2 (germline): SGHRS, YFSETQ. Trimming pared 7 bases from V and 6 bases from J, leaving 18 bases between.

This chain links TRBV6-5 with TRBJ2-7; D is perhaps TRBD1 (6 bases). Between the trimmed V and J ends, which lost 0 bases and 4 bases, there was a span of 13 bases. The CDR3 spans 15 residues. Germline V gene lookup returns CDR1 MNHEY and CDR2 SVGAGI. The CDR3 spells CASSYSRGARYEQYF. CDR3 coding DNA: TGTGCCAGCAGTTACTCCAGGGGAGCTAGATACGAGCAGTACTTC.

J is TRBJ2-1 and V is TRBV15; possibly TRBD1 or TRBD2 for D (6 bases each). The CDR3 has 15 amino acids. The germline V and J ends were trimmed by 1 base and 8 bases, with 15 bases remaining between them. Per germline, CDR1 LNHNV and CDR2 YYDKDF (reference sequence). The DNA of the CDR3 is TGTGCCACCAGCAGAGGGGGGGCCCTGTATGATGAGCAGTTCTTC. Translated: CATSRGGALYDEQFF.

This chain uses TRBV5-6 with TRBJ1-2; D might be TRBD1 (5 bases). CDR1 is SGHDT, CDR2 YYEEEE, per germline. V dropped 0 bases and J dropped 8 bases, with 20 bases sitting between them. The CDR3 totals 16 residues. CDR3 residues: CASSLGQTPRLVGYTF. The CDR3 coding sequence is TGTGCCAGCAGCTTGGGACAGACCCCACGCCTGGTGGGCTACACCTTC.

This clonotype was observed a few times. The chain is built from TRBV29-1 and TRBJ1-2, with 11 bases fitting TRBD1. J was trimmed by 7 bases and V by 4 bases; bases with no gene match: 5. Germline CDR1 reads SQVTM; CDR2 reads ANQGSEA. The CDR3 length is 13 residues. The CDR3 bases are TGCAGCGTTGCTATAGGACAGGGGGCTGGCTACACCTTC. Translating it yields CSVAIGQGAGYTF.

The chain is built from TRBV7-2 and TRBJ1-1; no reliable D call. Trimming cost V 2 bases and J 4 bases, with 11 bases left between them. The CDR3 consists of 14 residues. Looked up from germline, CDR1 is SGHTA and CDR2 is FQGNSA. The CDR3 bases are TGTGCCAGCAGCTTACAAGGTTCTACCACTGAAGCTTTCTTT. Its translation: CASSLQGSTTEAFF.

This CDR3 is CASSPGTSGGNTGELFF. The DNA for the CDR3 is TGTGCCAGCAGCCCCGGGACTAGCGGGGGGAACACCGGGGAGCTGTTTTTT. The chain uses TRBV7-9 and TRBJ2-2; 14 positions agree with TRBD2. Germline V lookup: CDR1 SEHNR, CDR2 FQNEAQ (reference sequence). The junction had 3 bases not matched to a gene; V was cut back by 5 bases and J by 1 base. This CDR3 is 17 amino acids long.

In its sample, this clonotype was seen many times. The rearrangement joins TRBV15 to TRBJ1-5, with D unresolved. The CDR3 sequence is 13 residues long. Germline CDR1 LNHNV, CDR2 YYDKDF (reference sequence). Trimming took 3 bases from V and 4 from J, leaving 7 bases between them. The CDR3 nucleotides read TGTGCCACCAGCAGGGACGTAAATCAGCCCCAGCATTTT. Encoded protein: CATSRDVNQPQHF.

This clonotype has just a few counts. This chain's CDR3 is CASSPPSERRETQYF. CDR3 coding DNA: TGTGCCAGCTCACCACCGTCAGAGCGAAGGGAGACCCAGTACTTC. The chain carries TRBV18 and TRBJ2-5; no firm D call. In germline, CDR1 is KGHSH, CDR2 LQKENI. The CDR3 length is 15 residues. V lost 0 bases to trimming and J lost 5 bases, with 13 bases between them.